This T cell receptor beta chain was observed in a study of blood T cell repertoires in COVID-19. Using immunoSEQ multiplex PCR, the repertoire was profiled, and TCRdb retains in-frame clones only, with some absent. This sample has a few hundred thousand clones, with 90% found just once. This clone was counted only a few times. Germline V gene lookup returns CDR1 MNHNY and CDR2 SVGAGI (reference sequence). The CDR3 is made up of 16 amino acids. The V end was cut by 0 bases, the J end by 8 bases, with 17 bases between. The rearrangement links TRBV6-6 to TRBJ1-5; maybe TRBD1 (6 bases). This receptor was obtained from a man under 40 who had been exposed to COVID-19. The specimen was PBMCs or T cells enriched from blood (not recorded which). The DNA of the CDR3 is TGTGCCAGCAGTTACTCGACAGGCGACCCCTGGGAGCCCCAGCATTTT. Its translation: CASSYSTGDPWEPQHF.